Following are 13 T cell receptor beta chains from one sample sequenced in a study of chemoradiotherapy in HPV16-positive cancers. Assay used: immunoSEQ multiplex PCR; TCRdb lists only in-frame clones, some missing. This sample has fewer than 9,500 clones; about 74% occur once, and the top ten carry about a sixth. The sample in question was tumor tissue, obtained from a patient who underwent chemoradiotherapy. The receptors derive from a human donor with HPV-associated anogenital cancer.

This CDR3 is CAISDGNTEAFF. In nucleotides, the CDR3 is TGTGCCATCAGTGACGGGAACACTGAAGCTTTCTTT. The chain has TRBV10-3 and TRBJ1-1, with D unresolved. This CDR3 has 12 amino acids. V was trimmed by 3 bases and J by 1 base, leaving 3 bases between them. Germline CDR1 and CDR2: ENHRY and SYGVKD.

The chain recombines TRBV14 with TRBJ2-1, with 11 positions matching TRBD2. The V gene's germline CDR1 is SGHDN and CDR2 FVKESK. This CDR3 spans 18 amino acids. V lost 4 bases to trimming and J lost 9 bases; unmatched junction nucleotides: 17. The chain's CDR3 is CASSPGWGRSGGAGEQFF. CDR3 nucleotides: TGTGCCAGCAGCCCCGGCTGGGGGCGTAGCGGGGGGGCAGGTGAGCAGTTCTTC.

The chain carries TRBV7-3 and TRBJ2-3; TRBD2 aligns across 7 bases. The germline CDR1 and CDR2 sequences are SGHTA and FQGTGA. V was pared by 3 bases and J by 4 bases, with 10 bases of the junction left unmatched. CDR3 size: 16 residues. The CDR3 bases are TGTGCCAGCAGCTTCTTGCGGGGGAATAAGGCAGATACGCAGTATTTT. It codes for CASSFLRGNKADTQYF.

This CDR3 reads CASSPHPVSHSGNTIYF. The DNA of the CDR3 is TGTGCCAGCAGCCCCCACCCAGTCTCCCACTCTGGAAACACCATATATTTT. The rearrangement links TRBV7-9 to TRBJ1-3; D remains unclear. Per the germline V gene, CDR1 is SEHNR and CDR2 is FQNEAQ (reference sequence). CDR3 size: 17 residues. V was pared by 5 bases and J by 0 bases, with 17 bases between.

This sequence joins TRBV7-9 and TRBJ1-1; 7 bases line up with TRBD1. Germline V lookup: CDR1 SEHNR, CDR2 FQNEAQ (reference sequence). Unmatched junction bases numbered 7, after V lost 10 bases and J lost 5 bases. There are 12 residues in the CDR3. For the CDR3, the DNA is TGTGCCACCTACAGGGGAGTTACTGAAGCTTTCTTT. This gives the protein CATYRGVTEAFF.

V gene TRBV18 combines with J gene TRBJ2-3; 11 nucleotides align to TRBD1. Germline CDR1 is KGHSH and CDR2 is LQKENI. Germline trimming cut 6 bases from V and 5 bases from J; bases unmatched to any gene: 1. The length of the CDR3 is 13 residues. The CDR3 DNA reads TGTGCCAGCTCGGGACAGGGGGGAGATACGCAGTATTTT. Translating gives CASSGQGGDTQYF.

The chain employs TRBV7-9 and TRBJ2-1; 11 positions match TRBD2. This CDR3 contains 16 residues. CDR1 and CDR2 (germline): SEHNR, FQNEAQ (reference sequence). The junction had 5 bases not matched to a gene; V was cut back by 6 bases and J by 1 base. For the CDR3, the DNA is TGTGCCAGCAGGTTTAGCGGGGGGGGGTCCTACAATGAGCAGTTCTTC. Its protein is CASRFSGGGSYNEQFF.

The chain links TRBV7-8 to TRBJ1-2; 7 bases map to TRBD1. The CDR3 covers 14 residues. Trimming removed 4 bases from V and 7 bases from J; junction bases left unmatched: 9. CDR1 is SGHVS and CDR2 is FQNEAQ in the germline V gene. This chain's CDR3 is CASSWGDRVGGYTF. CDR3 nucleotide sequence: TGTGCCAGCAGCTGGGGGGACAGAGTAGGTGGCTACACCTTC.

This chain's CDR3 is CASRFDRETEAFF. In nucleotides, the CDR3 is TGCGCCAGCAGGTTCGACAGGGAGACTGAAGCTTTCTTT. V is TRBV10-2 and J is TRBJ1-1, with 7 positions matching TRBD1. V gave up 6 bases and J gave up 5 bases; unmatched junction bases: 6. This CDR3 has 13 amino acids. Germline V gene data show CDR1 as WSHSY and CDR2 as SAAADI.

Regarding this clone: An end of the junction differs from the germline gene, which may be a read error. The J gene is TRBJ2-1, the V gene TRBV4-1; D is possibly TRBD1 or TRBD2 (6 bases each). Germline assignment: CDR1 MGHRA and CDR2 YSYEKL. The CDR3 runs 15 residues. The CDR3 sequence: CASNQYRGPPNEQFF. In nucleotides, the CDR3 is TGCGCCAGCAACCAATATCGGGGGCCACCCAATGAGCAGTTCTTC.

This clone was seen a handful of times. The chain uses TRBV28 and TRBJ2-7; maybe TRBD1 (6 bases). The CDR3 length is 14 residues. CDR1 is MDHEN, CDR2 SYDVKM, per germline. V gave up 3 bases and J gave up 1 base, with 10 bases separating them. CDR3 sequence (DNA): TGTGCCAGCAGTTTCCGGGACATTTCCTACGAGCAGTACTTC. Translation gives CASSFRDISYEQYF.

This chain joins TRBV18 and TRBJ2-3, with 8 positions matching TRBD1. Germline V lookup: CDR1 KGHSH, CDR2 LQKENI. This CDR3 is built from 17 residues. Germline trimming cut 0 bases from V and 3 bases from J; bases unmatched to any gene: 8. CDR3 nucleotides: TGTGCCAGCTCACCACCACTATGTGACAGGGGTACAGATACGCAGTATTTT. Protein product: CASSPPLCDRGTDTQYF.

This chain links TRBV30 with TRBJ2-5; 9 bases are shared with TRBD1. The germline V gene has CDR1 GTSNPN and CDR2 SVGIG (reference sequence). The junction had 12 bases not matched to a gene; V was cut back by 0 bases and J by 7 bases. This CDR3 is 16 amino acids long. CDR3 DNA sequence: TGTGCCTGGAGTGTACAGGGGGCAGGGTCATTGGGGACCCAGTACTTC. Protein: CAWSVQGAGSLGTQYF. Full variable domain (outside the CDR3, taken from reference TRBV30 and TRBJ2-5): SQTIHQWPATLVQPVGSPLSLECTVEGTSNPNLYWYRQAAGRGLQLLFYSVGIGQISSEVPQNLSASRPQDRQFILSSKKLLLSDSGFYLCAWSVQGAGSLGTQYFGPGTRLLVL.